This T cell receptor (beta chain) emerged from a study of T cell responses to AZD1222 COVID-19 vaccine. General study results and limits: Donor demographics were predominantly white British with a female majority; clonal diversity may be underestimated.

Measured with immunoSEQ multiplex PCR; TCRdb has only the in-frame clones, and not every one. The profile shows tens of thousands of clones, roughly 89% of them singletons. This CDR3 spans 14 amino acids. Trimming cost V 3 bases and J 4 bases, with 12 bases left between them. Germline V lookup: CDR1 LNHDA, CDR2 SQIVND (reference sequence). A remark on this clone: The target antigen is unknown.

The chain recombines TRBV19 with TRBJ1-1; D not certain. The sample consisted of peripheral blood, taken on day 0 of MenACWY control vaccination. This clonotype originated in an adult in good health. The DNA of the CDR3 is TGTGCCAGTAGTATCAAGGTGGGGAGCACTGAAGCTTTCTTT. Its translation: CASSIKVGSTEAFF. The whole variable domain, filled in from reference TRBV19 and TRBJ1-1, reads DGGITQSPKYLFRKEGQNVTLSCEQNLNHDAMYWYRQDPGQGLRLIYYSQIVNDFQKGDIAEGYSVSREKKESFPLTVTSAQKNPTAFYLCASSIKVGSTEAFFGQGTRLTVV.